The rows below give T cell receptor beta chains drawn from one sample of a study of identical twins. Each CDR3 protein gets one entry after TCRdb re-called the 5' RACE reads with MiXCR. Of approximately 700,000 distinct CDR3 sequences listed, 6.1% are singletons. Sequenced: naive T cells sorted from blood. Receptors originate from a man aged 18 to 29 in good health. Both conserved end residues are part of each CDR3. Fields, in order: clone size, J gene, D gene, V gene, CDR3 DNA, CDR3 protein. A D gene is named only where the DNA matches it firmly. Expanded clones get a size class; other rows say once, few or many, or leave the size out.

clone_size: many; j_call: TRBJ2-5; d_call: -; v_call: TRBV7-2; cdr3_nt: TGTGCCAGCAGCTTAGGGGTGGGGGAGACCCAGTACTTC; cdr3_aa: CASSLGVGETQYF
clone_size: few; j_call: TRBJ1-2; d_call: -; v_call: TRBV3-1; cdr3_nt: TGTGCCAGCAGCCAAGATGGGTCCGTCTATGGCTACACCTTC; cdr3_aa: CASSQDGSVYGYTF
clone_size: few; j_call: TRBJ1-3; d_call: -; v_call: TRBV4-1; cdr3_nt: TGCGCCAGCAGCCAACCAAAGAGCTCTGGAAACACCATATATTTT; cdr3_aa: CASSQPKSSGNTIYF
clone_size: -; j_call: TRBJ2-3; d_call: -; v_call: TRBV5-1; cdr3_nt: TGCGCCAGCATGGGGGCAACAGATACGCAGTATTTT; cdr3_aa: CASMGATDTQYF
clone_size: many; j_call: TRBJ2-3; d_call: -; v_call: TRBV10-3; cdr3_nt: TGTGCCATCAGTGAGTCGAGTGGCGGGATCGGTGATACGCAGTATTTT; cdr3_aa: CAISESSGGIGDTQYF
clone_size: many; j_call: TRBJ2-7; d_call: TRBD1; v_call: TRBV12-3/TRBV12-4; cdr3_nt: TGTGCCAGCAGTTTAGGACAGGGGGGTCCCTACGAGCAGTACTTC; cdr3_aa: CASSLGQGGPYEQYF
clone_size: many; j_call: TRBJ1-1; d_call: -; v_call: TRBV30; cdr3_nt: TGTGCCTGGACTACGGGGAACACTGAAGCTTTCTTT; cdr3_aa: CAWTTGNTEAFF
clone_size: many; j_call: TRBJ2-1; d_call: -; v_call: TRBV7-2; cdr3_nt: TGTGCCAGCAGCTCCCCCTACAATGAGCAGTTCTTC; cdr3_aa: CASSSPYNEQFF
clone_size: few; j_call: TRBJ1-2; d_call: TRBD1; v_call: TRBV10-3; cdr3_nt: TGTGCCATCAGTGAAGGACAGGGGGGCTATGGCTACACCTTC; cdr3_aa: CAISEGQGGYGYTF
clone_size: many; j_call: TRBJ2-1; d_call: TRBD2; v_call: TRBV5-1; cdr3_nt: TGCGCCAGCAGCTTGGCCGTAGGACTAGCGGGAGGAACCAATGAGCAGTTCTTC; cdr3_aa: CASSLAVGLAGGTNEQFF
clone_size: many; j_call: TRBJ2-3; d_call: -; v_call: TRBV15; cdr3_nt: TGTGCCACCAGCAGAGATGGTGCAGCAAACACAGATACGCAGTATTTT; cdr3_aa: CATSRDGAANTDTQYF
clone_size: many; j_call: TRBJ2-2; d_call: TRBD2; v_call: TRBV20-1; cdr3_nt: TGCAGTGCTAGGCGTCTAGCGGGAGACGCGAACACCGGGGAGCTGTTTTTT; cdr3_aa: CSARRLAGDANTGELFF
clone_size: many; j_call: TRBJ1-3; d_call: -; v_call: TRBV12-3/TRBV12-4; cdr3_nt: TGTGCCAGCAGCCCATGGGGCAACTCTGGAAACACCATATATTTT; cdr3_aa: CASSPWGNSGNTIYF
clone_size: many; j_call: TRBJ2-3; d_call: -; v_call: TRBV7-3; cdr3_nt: TGTGCCAGCAGCTTATATACAGCTAGCACAGATACGCAGTATTTT; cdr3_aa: CASSLYTASTDTQYF
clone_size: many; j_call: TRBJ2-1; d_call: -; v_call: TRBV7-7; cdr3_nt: TGTGCCAGCAGCTTAGTAAGCTCCCCCTACAATGAGCAGTTCTTC; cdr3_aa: CASSLVSSPYNEQFF
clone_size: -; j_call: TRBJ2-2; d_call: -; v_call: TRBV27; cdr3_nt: TGTGCCAGCAGTTTATCGGGGGGTCAAGGCGGGGAGCTGTTTTTT; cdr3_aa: CASSLSGGQGGELFF
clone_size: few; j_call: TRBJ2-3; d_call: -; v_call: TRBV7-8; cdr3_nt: TGTGCCAGCAGCTCCCGAAGGGGGGGATCTGGCACAGATACGCAGTATTTT; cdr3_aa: CASSSRRGGSGTDTQYF
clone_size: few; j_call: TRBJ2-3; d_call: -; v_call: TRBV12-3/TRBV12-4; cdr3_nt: TGTGCCAGCAGTTTCTTTGCCACAGATACGCAGTATTTT; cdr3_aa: CASSFFATDTQYF
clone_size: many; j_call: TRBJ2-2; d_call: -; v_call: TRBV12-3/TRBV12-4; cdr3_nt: TGTGCCAGCAGCCCTGCCTGGGGGGCCGGTCGAACCGGGGAGCTGTTTTTT; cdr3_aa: CASSPAWGAGRTGELFF
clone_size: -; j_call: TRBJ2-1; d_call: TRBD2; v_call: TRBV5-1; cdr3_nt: TGCGCCAGCAGCTCTGGACTAGCGGGATCGGATGAGCAGTTCTTC; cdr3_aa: CASSSGLAGSDEQFF
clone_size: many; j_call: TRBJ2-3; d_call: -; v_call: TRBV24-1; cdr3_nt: TGTGCCACCAGTGATCAGGGACGCGGGGATACGCAGTATTTT; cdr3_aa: CATSDQGRGDTQYF
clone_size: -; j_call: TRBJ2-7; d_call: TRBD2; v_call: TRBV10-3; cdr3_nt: TGTGCCGTCTCGGGACTAGCGGCCAACTACGAGCAGTACTTC; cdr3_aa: CAVSGLAANYEQYF
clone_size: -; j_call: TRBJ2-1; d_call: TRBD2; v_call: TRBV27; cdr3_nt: TGTGCCAGCTCCCGAGGGGCGGGAGTTGGGAATGAGCAGTTCTTC; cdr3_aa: CASSRGAGVGNEQFF
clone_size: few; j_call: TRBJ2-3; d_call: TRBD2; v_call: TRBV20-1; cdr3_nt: TGCAGTGCTAGAGATCTGCGGGGGGGTGGAGATACGCAGTATTTT; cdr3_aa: CSARDLRGGGDTQYF
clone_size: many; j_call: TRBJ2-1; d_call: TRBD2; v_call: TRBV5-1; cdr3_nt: TGCGCCAGCAGCTTGGTGGGGGAGGGGACGAGGCAGTTCTTC; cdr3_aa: CASSLVGEGTRQFF
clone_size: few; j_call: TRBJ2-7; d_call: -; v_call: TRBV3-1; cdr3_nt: TGTGCCAGCAGCCAAGAGGGTCGCCCTTTCCCCCTCTCCGAGCAGTACTTC; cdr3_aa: CASSQEGRPFPLSEQYF
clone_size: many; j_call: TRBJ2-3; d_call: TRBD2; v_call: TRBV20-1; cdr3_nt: TGCAGTGCTAAAACCGGGACTAGCGGGAAGACCGATACGCAGTATTTT; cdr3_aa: CSAKTGTSGKTDTQYF
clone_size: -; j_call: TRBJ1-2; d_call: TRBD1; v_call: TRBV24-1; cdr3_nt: TGTGCCACCAGTGATCCTCGGGACAGGATCTATGGCTACACCTTC; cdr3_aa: CATSDPRDRIYGYTF
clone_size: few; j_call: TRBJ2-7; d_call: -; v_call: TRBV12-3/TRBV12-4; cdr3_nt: TGTGCCAGCAGTACGGACGGAATTTACGAGCAGTACTTC; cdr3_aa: CASSTDGIYEQYF
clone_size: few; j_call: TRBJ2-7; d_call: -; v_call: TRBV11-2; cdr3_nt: TGTGCCAGCAGCTCTCCCGGGCCAAAGGGTTACGAGCAGTACTTC; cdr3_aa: CASSSPGPKGYEQYF
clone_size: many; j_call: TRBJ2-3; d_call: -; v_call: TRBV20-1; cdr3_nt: TGCAGTGCTAAGGTGGTTGTCTGGGGGGCGATTGCAGATACGCAGTATTTT; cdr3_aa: CSAKVVVWGAIADTQYF
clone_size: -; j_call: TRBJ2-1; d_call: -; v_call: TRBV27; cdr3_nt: TGTGCCAGCAGCATTGACCCTTACAATGAGCAGTTCTTC; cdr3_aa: CASSIDPYNEQFF
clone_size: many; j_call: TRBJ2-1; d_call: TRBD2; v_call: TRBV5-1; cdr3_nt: TGCGCCAGCAGCTTGGCGCTAGCGGGAGGGTTAAACAATGAGCAGTTCTTC; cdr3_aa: CASSLALAGGLNNEQFF
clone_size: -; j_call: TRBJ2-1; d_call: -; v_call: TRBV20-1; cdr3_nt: TGCAGTGCCCAGAGGGACCTAACCTACAATGAGCAGTTCTTC; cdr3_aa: CSAQRDLTYNEQFF
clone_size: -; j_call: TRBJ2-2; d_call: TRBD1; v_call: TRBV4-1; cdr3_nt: TGCGCCAGCAGCCAAGACAGGGGGCGATGGTCCGGGGAGCTGTTTTTT; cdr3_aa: CASSQDRGRWSGELFF
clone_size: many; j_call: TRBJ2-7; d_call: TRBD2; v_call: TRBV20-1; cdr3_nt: TGCAGTGCCACACTAGCGGGAGTGCCCTACGAGCAGTACTTC; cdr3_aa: CSATLAGVPYEQYF
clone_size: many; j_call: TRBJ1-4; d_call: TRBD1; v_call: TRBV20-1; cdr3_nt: TGCAGTGCTAAGCGGACAGGAAGAGAAAAACTGTTTTTT; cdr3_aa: CSAKRTGREKLFF
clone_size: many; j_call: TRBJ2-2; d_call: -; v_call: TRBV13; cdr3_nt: TGTGCCAGCAGCTTAGTGCGGACCGGGGAGCTGTTTTTT; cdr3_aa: CASSLVRTGELFF
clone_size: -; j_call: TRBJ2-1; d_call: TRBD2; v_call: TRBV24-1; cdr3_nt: TGTGCCACCAGTGATTCGGGGACTAGCGGGGGTTACAATGAGCAGTTCTTC; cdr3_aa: CATSDSGTSGGYNEQFF
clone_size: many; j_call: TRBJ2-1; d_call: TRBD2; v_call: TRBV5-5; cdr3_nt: TGTGCCAGCAGCTGGCGGGGGGATGAGCAGTTCTTC; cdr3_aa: CASSWRGDEQFF
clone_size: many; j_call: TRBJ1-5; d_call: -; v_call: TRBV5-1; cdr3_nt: TGCGCCAGCAGCTCCGGAACTGATCAGCCCCAGCATTTT; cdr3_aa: CASSSGTDQPQHF
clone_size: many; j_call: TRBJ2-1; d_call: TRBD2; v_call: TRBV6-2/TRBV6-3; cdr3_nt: TGTGCCACCGATTTGACTAGCGGGAGAGACGAGCAGTTCTTC; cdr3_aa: CATDLTSGRDEQFF
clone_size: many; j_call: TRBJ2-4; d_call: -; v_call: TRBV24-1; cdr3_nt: TGTGCCACCAGTGACGGTGTGAACATTCAGTACTTC; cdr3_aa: CATSDGVNIQYF
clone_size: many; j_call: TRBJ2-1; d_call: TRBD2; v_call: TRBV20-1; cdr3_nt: TGCAGTGCTAGAAGCGGGAGTAGGTCCTACAATGAGCAGTTCTTC; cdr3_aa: CSARSGSRSYNEQFF
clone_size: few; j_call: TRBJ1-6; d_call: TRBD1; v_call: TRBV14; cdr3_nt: TGTGCCAGCAGCCAAGCGACAGGGGTGAGATCACCCCTCCACTTT; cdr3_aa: CASSQATGVRSPLHF